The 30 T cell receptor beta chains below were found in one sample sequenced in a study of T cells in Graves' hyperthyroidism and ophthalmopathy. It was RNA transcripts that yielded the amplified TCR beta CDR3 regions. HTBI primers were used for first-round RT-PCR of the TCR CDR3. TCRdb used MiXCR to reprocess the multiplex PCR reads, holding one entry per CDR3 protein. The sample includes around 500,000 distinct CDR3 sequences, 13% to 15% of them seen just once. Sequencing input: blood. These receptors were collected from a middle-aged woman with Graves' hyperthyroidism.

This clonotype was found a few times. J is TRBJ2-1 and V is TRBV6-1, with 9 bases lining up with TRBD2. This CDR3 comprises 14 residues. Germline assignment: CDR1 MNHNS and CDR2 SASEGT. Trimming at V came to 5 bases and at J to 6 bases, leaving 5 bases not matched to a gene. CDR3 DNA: TGTGCCAGCAGTTTGCTGACTAGCGGCAATGAGCAGTTCTTC. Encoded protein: CASSLLTSGNEQFF.

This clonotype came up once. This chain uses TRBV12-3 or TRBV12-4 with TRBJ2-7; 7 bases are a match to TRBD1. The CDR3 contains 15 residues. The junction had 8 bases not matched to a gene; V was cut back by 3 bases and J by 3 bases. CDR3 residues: CASSFGRGGLYEQYF. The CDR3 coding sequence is TGTGCCAGCAGTTTTGGGAGAGGGGGCCTCTACGAGCAGTACTTC.

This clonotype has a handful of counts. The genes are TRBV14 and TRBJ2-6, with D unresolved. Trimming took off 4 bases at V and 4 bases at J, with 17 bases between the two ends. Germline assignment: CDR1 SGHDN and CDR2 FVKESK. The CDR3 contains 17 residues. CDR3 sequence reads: CASSLGRPHLGANVLTF. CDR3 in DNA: TGTGCCAGCAGCCTCGGGCGGCCCCACCTCGGGGCCAACGTCCTGACTTTC.

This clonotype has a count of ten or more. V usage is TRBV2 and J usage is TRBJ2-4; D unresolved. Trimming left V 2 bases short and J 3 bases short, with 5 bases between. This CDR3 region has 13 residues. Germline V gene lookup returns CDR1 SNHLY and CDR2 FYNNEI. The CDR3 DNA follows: TGTGCCAGCAGTGAATCTGACAAAAACATTCAGTACTTC. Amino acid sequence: CASSESDKNIQYF.

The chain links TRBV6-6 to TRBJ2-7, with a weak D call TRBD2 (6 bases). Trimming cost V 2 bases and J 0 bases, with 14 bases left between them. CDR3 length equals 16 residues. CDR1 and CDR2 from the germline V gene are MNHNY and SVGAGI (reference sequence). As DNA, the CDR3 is TGTGCCAGCAGTTACGCATATAGGGACTCCTCCTACGAGCAGTACTTC. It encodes CASSYAYRDSSYEQYF.

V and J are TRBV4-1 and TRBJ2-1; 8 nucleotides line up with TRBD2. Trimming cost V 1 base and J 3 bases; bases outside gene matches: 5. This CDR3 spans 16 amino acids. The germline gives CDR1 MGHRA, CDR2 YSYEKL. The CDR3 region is CASSQVAGQGYNEQFF. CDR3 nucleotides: TGCGCCAGCAGCCAAGTAGCGGGACAAGGCTACAATGAGCAGTTCTTC.

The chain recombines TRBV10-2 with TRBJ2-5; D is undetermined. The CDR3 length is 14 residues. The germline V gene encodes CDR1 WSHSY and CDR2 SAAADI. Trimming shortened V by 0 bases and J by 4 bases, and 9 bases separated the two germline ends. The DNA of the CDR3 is TGCGCCAGCAGTGAGTCTTTATCCCCAGAGACCCAGTACTTC. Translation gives CASSESLSPETQYF.

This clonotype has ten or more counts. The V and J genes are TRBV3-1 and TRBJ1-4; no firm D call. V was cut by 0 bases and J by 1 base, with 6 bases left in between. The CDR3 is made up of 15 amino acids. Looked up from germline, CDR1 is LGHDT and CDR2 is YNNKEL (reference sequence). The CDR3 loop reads CASSQEYQTNEKLFF. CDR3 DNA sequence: TGTGCCAGCAGCCAAGAATACCAAACTAATGAAAAACTGTTTTTT.

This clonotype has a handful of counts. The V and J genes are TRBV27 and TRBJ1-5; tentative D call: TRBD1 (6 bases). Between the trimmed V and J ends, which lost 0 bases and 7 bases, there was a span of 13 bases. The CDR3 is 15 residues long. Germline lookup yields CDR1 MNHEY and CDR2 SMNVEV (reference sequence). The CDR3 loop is CASSLSPDRQQPQHF. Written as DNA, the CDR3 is TGTGCCAGCAGTTTATCGCCCGACAGGCAGCAGCCCCAGCATTTT.

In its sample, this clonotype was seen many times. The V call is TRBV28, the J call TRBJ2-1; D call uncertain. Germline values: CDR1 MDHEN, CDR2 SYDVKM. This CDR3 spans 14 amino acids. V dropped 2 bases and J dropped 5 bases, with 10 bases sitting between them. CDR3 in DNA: TGTGCCAGCAGTTTAGTGGGGTTGAACAATGAGCAGTTCTTC. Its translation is CASSLVGLNNEQFF. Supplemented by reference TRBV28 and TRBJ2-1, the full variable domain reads DVKVTQSSRYLVKRTGEKVFLECVQDMDHENMFWYRQDPGLGLRLIYFSYDVKMKEKGDIPEGYSVSREKKERFSLILESASTNQTSMYLCASSLVGLNNEQFFGPGTRLTVL.

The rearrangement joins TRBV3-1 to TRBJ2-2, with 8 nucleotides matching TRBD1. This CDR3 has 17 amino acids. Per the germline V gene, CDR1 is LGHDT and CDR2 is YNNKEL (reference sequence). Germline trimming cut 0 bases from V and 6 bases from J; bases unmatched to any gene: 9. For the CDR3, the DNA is TGTGCCAGCAGCCAAGACCTACCGGGACAGGTCGCCGGGGAGCTGTTTTTT. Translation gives CASSQDLPGQVAGELFF.

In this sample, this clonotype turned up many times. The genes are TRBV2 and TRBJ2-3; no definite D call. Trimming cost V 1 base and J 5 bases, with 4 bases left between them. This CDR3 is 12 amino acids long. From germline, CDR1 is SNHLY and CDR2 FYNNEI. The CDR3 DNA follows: TGTGCCAGCAGTGAAGAGGTAGATACGCAGTATTTT. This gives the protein CASSEEVDTQYF.

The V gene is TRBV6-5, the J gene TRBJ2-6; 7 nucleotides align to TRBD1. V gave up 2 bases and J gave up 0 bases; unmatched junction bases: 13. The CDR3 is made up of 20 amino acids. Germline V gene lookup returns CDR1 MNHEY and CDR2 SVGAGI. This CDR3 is CASSYGPWTGTNSGANVLTF. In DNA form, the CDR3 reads TGTGCCAGCAGTTACGGACCCTGGACAGGAACAAACTCTGGGGCCAACGTCCTGACTTTC.

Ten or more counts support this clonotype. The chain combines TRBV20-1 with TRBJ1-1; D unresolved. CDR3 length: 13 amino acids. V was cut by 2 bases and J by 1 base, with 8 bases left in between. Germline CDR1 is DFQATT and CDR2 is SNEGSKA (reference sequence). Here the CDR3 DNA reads TGCAGTGCTAGAAACAGCCCGAACACTGAAGCTTTCTTT. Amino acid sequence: CSARNSPNTEAFF.

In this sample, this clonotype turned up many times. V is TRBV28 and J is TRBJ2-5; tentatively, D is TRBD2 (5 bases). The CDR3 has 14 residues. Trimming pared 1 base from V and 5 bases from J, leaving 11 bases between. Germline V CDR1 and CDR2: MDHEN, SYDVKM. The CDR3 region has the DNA TGTGCCAGCAGTTTATTCGCTAGCCGGGAGACCCAGTACTTC. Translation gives CASSLFASRETQYF.

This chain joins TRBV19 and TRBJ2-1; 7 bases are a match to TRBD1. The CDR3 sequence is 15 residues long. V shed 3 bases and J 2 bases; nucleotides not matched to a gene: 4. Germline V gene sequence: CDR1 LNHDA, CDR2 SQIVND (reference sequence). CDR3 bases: TGTGCCAGTAGTATCGGGACAGAAACCTACAATGAGCAGTTCTTC. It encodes CASSIGTETYNEQFF.

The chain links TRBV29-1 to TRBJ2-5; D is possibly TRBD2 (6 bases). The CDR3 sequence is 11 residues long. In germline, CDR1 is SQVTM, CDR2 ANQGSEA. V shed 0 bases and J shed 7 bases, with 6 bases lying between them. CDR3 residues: CSVEEEGTQYF. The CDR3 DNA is TGCAGCGTTGAAGAGGAGGGGACCCAGTACTTC.

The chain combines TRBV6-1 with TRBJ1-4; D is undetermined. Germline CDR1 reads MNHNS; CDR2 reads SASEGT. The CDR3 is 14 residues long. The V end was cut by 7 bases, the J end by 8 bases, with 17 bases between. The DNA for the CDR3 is TGTGCCAGCATCTCAGGCGGATTTGGGGAAAAACTGTTTTTT. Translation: CASISGGFGEKLFF.

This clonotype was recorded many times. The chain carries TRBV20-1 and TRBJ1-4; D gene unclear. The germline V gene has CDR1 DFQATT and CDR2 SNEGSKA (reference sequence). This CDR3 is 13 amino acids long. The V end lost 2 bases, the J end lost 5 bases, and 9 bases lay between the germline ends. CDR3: CSARNPMNEKLFF. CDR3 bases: TGCAGTGCTAGAAACCCGATGAATGAAAAACTGTTTTTT.

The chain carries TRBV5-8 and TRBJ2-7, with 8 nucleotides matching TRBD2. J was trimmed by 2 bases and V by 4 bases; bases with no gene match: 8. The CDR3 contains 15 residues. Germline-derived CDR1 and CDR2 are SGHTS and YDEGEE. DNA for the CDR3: TGTGCCAGCAGCACGGCGGGGGGCTTGGCCTACGAGCAGTACTTC. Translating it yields CASSTAGGLAYEQYF.

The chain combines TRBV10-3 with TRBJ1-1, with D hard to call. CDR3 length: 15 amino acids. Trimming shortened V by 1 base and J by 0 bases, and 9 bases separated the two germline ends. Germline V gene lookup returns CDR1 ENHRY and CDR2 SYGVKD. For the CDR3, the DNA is TGTGCCATCAGTGAGTACCAGAACATGAACACTGAAGCTTTCTTT. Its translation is CAISEYQNMNTEAFF.

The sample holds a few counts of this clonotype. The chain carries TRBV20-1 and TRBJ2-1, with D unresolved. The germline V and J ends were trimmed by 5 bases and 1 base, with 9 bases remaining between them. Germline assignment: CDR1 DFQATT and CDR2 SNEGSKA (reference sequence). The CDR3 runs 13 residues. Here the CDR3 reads CSAGSFSYNEQFF. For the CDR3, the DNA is TGCAGTGCTGGATCCTTTTCCTACAATGAGCAGTTCTTC.

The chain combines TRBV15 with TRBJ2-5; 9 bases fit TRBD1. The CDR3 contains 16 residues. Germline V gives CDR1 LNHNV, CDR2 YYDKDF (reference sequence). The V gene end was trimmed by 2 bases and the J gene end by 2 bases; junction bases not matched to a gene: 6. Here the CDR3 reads CATSRSPGQGQETQYF. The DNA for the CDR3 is TGTGCCACCAGCAGATCTCCGGGACAGGGACAAGAGACCCAGTACTTC.

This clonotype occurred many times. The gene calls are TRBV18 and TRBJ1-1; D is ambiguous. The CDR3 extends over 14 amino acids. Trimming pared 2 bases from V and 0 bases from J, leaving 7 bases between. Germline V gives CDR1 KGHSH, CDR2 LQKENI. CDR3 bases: TGTGCCAGCTCACCAGGAGGCCTGAACACTGAAGCTTTCTTT. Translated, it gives CASSPGGLNTEAFF.

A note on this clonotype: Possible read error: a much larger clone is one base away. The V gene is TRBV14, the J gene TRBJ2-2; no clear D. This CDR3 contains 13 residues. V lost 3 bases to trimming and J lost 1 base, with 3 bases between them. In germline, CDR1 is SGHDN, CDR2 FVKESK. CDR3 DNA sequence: TGTGCCAGCAGCCACCTGAACACCGGGGAGCTGTTTTTT. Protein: CASSHLNTGELFF.

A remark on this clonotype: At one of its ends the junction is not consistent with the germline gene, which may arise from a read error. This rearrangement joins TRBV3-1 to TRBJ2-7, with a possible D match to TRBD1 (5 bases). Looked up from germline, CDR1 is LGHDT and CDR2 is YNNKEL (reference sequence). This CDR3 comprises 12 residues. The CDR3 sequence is CASSQVPGKLDF. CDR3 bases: TGTGCCAGCAGCCAAGTTCCAGGGAAGCTAGACTTC.

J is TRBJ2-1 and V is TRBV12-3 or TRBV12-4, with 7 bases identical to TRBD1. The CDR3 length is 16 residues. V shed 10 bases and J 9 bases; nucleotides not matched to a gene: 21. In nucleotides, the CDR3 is TGTGCCAACACCTCCATAGGGACAGCCCGTAATGGTGAGCAGTTCTTC. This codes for CANTSIGTARNGEQFF.

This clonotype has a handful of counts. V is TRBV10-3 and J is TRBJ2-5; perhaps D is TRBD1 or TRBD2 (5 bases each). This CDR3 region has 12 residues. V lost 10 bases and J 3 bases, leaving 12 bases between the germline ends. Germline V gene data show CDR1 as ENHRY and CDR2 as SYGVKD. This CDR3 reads CATQRGEETQYF. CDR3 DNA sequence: TGTGCCACCCAACGAGGGGAAGAGACCCAGTACTTC.

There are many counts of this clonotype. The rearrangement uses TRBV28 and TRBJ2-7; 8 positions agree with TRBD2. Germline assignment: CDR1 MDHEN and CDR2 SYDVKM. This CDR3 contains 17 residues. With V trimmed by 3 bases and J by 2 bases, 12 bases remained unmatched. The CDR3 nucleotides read TGTGCCAGCAGTTTTCCCGGGGGGGCTAGCGGACCCTACGAGCAGTACTTC. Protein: CASSFPGGASGPYEQYF.

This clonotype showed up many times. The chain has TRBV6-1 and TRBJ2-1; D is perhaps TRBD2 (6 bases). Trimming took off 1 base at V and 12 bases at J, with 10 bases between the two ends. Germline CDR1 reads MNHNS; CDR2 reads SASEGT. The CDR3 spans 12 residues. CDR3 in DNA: TGTGCCAGCAGTGAAGGGGCCGGGGGGCAGTTCTTC. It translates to CASSEGAGGQFF.